Sequencing of this TCR beta chain was carried out in a study of T-cell reconstitution after alpha-beta-depleted transplantation in children. The library targeted TCRbeta and was prepared with unique molecular identifiers. TCRdb passed the PCR reads through MiXCR, listing each CDR3 protein once. The sample comprises 450,000 to 600,000 distinct CDR3 sequences, around a third of which are singletons, and 2% to 2.5% rests with the top ten. This CDR3 spans 13 amino acids. Germline V gene data show CDR1 as MNHEY and CDR2 as SVGEGT. V lost 2 bases to trimming and J lost 4 bases, with 8 bases between them. This TCR was recovered from a human donor who donated a stem cell graft to a child with aplastic anemia. The material was PBMCs from the stem cell graft donor, obtained from the stem cell graft. The V and J genes are TRBV6-2 or TRBV6-3 and TRBJ2-5; possibly TRBD1 or TRBD2 for D (6 bases each). The CDR3 DNA is TGTGCCAGCAGTTACGGGGGGCGAGAGACCCAGTACTTC. It yields the protein CASSYGGRETQYF.